This is a list of T cell receptor beta chains from one sample in a study of early T cells in non-severe SARS-CoV-2 infection. One entry per CDR3 protein results from TCRdb running MiXCR on the 5' RACE reads. The sample has over 90,000 distinct CDR3 sequences, over 9.5% seen once. Sequenced here: whole blood, sampled at baseline. The receptors derive from an adult who was a healthcare worker with PCR-confirmed SARS-CoV-2 infection or an uninfected control (not recorded which). Each CDR3 is given with its conserved first and last residue. Fields, in order: CDR3 length, V gene, J gene, clone size, D gene, CDR3 DNA, CDR3 protein. The D gene is left open where the match is weak. The size entry is marked missing in some rows and otherwise reads once, few, many or a size class.

len: 15; v_gene: TRBV14; j_gene: TRBJ1-2; abundance: -; d_gene: -; CDR3nt: TGTGCCAGCAGCCTTACAGGGTCGGGGCACTATGGCTACACCTTC; CDR3aa: CASSLTGSGHYGYTF
len: 13; v_gene: TRBV12-3/TRBV12-4; j_gene: TRBJ2-1; abundance: -; d_gene: TRBD2; CDR3nt: TGTGCCAGCCGCGGGAGTTCCTACAATGAGCAGTTCTTC; CDR3aa: CASRGSSYNEQFF
len: 16; v_gene: TRBV4-2; j_gene: TRBJ1-1; abundance: few; d_gene: TRBD1; CDR3nt: TGTGCCAGCAGTCCTCCGGGACAGCGGACGAACACTGAAGCTTTCTTT; CDR3aa: CASSPPGQRTNTEAFF
len: 14; v_gene: TRBV5-6; j_gene: TRBJ1-5; abundance: -; d_gene: -; CDR3nt: TGTGTCAGCAGTCAGGGGACCGTTGATCAGCCCCAGCATTTT; CDR3aa: CVSSQGTVDQPQHF
len: 15; v_gene: TRBV6-1; j_gene: TRBJ2-5; abundance: few; d_gene: TRBD1; CDR3nt: TGTGCCAGCAGTCCCCGGGACAGGGCGGTTGGGACCCAGTACTTC; CDR3aa: CASSPRDRAVGTQYF
len: 14; v_gene: TRBV5-4; j_gene: TRBJ2-3; abundance: few; d_gene: -; CDR3nt: TGTGCCAGCAGCATGGGAAGTAGCACAGATACGCAGTATTTT; CDR3aa: CASSMGSSTDTQYF
len: 14; v_gene: TRBV28; j_gene: TRBJ1-4; abundance: -; d_gene: TRBD1; CDR3nt: TGTGCCAGCAGTTTATATGGAGGGGGCGAAAAACTGTTTTTT; CDR3aa: CASSLYGGGEKLFF
len: 14; v_gene: TRBV7-9; j_gene: TRBJ2-4; abundance: few; d_gene: -; CDR3nt: TGTGCCAGCAGCTTATCCGGGGACAAAAACATTCAGTACTTC; CDR3aa: CASSLSGDKNIQYF
len: 13; v_gene: TRBV11-2; j_gene: TRBJ2-7; abundance: few; d_gene: -; CDR3nt: TGTGCCAGCAGCTTTCTGGTTCCCTACGAGCAGTACTTC; CDR3aa: CASSFLVPYEQYF
len: 15; v_gene: TRBV7-9; j_gene: TRBJ1-5; abundance: -; d_gene: -; CDR3nt: TGTGCCAGCACTTCAACGCTTCTCGGCAATCAGCCCCAGCATTTT; CDR3aa: CASTSTLLGNQPQHF
len: 11; v_gene: TRBV20-1; j_gene: TRBJ1-1; abundance: few; d_gene: -; CDR3nt: TGCAGTGGTCTGAGGAACACTGAAGCTTTCTTT; CDR3aa: CSGLRNTEAFF
len: 13; v_gene: TRBV6-5; j_gene: TRBJ2-7; abundance: -; d_gene: -; CDR3nt: TGTGCCAGCAGCATCGGTCATACCTACGAGCAGTACTTC; CDR3aa: CASSIGHTYEQYF
len: 17; v_gene: TRBV28; j_gene: TRBJ1-3; abundance: once; d_gene: TRBD1; CDR3nt: TGTGCCAGCAGCACAGAGCTGGGACAGCCCTCTGGAAACACCATATATTTT; CDR3aa: CASSTELGQPSGNTIYF
len: 14; v_gene: TRBV5-5; j_gene: TRBJ1-1; abundance: -; d_gene: -; CDR3nt: TGTGCCAGCAGCTTGGTAACCGGGTTGACTGAAGCTTTCTTT; CDR3aa: CASSLVTGLTEAFF
len: 14; v_gene: TRBV3-1; j_gene: TRBJ1-1; abundance: -; d_gene: TRBD1; CDR3nt: TGTGCCAGCAGCCAACGGGACAGGGTACCTGAAGCTTTCTTT; CDR3aa: CASSQRDRVPEAFF
len: 14; v_gene: TRBV7-3; j_gene: TRBJ2-2; abundance: few; d_gene: -; CDR3nt: TGTGCCAGCAGCGCGACAGTGAACACCGGGGAGCTGTTTTTT; CDR3aa: CASSATVNTGELFF
len: 15; v_gene: TRBV12-5; j_gene: TRBJ2-2; abundance: many; d_gene: -; CDR3nt: TGTGCTAGTGCCCCCCCTACGAGGAGCACCGGGGAGCTGTTTTTT; CDR3aa: CASAPPTRSTGELFF
len: 18; v_gene: TRBV7-8; j_gene: TRBJ2-3; abundance: few; d_gene: TRBD2; CDR3nt: TGTGCCAGCAGCTTAAGTTCGACTAGCGGGGCATACACAGATACGCAGTATTTT; CDR3aa: CASSLSSTSGAYTDTQYF
len: 16; v_gene: TRBV28; j_gene: TRBJ1-1; abundance: few; d_gene: -; CDR3nt: TGTGCCAGCAGTTCCGCGGGGCTGACGATGAACACTGAAGCTTTCTTT; CDR3aa: CASSSAGLTMNTEAFF
len: 13; v_gene: TRBV5-6; j_gene: TRBJ2-1; abundance: -; d_gene: -; CDR3nt: TGTGTCAGCAGTTATTGGCGGTCCAATGAGCAGTTCTTC; CDR3aa: CVSSYWRSNEQFF
len: 15; v_gene: TRBV24-1; j_gene: TRBJ2-3; abundance: few; d_gene: -; CDR3nt: TGTGCCACCAGTGAGCCCGGGACAAAGACAGATACGCAGTATTTT; CDR3aa: CATSEPGTKTDTQYF
len: 15; v_gene: TRBV11-2; j_gene: TRBJ2-1; abundance: medium-sized; d_gene: TRBD2; CDR3nt: TGTGCCAGCAGCTCGGGACTAGCCGAATACAATGAGCAGTTCTTC; CDR3aa: CASSSGLAEYNEQFF
len: 11; v_gene: TRBV29-1; j_gene: TRBJ2-1; abundance: -; d_gene: -; CDR3nt: TGCAGCGTTGGGCAATACAATGAGCAGTTCTTC; CDR3aa: CSVGQYNEQFF
len: 13; v_gene: TRBV9; j_gene: TRBJ2-1; abundance: few; d_gene: -; CDR3nt: TGTGCCAGCAGCCCCCAGACAGACAATGAGCAGTTCTTC; CDR3aa: CASSPQTDNEQFF
len: 15; v_gene: TRBV28; j_gene: TRBJ2-2; abundance: -; d_gene: -; CDR3nt: TGTGCCAGCAGTTTTCAGGACGTGAACACCGGGGAGCTGTTTTTT; CDR3aa: CASSFQDVNTGELFF
len: 13; v_gene: TRBV7-9; j_gene: TRBJ2-6; abundance: few; d_gene: -; CDR3nt: TGTGCCGCTGAGGGGCCTGGGGCCAACGTCCTGACTTTC; CDR3aa: CAAEGPGANVLTF
len: 13; v_gene: TRBV24-1; j_gene: TRBJ2-7; abundance: few; d_gene: TRBD1; CDR3nt: TGTGCCACCAGCAAGACAGGGGCGGACGAGCAGTACTTC; CDR3aa: CATSKTGADEQYF
len: 15; v_gene: TRBV7-6; j_gene: TRBJ2-2; abundance: -; d_gene: -; CDR3nt: TGTGCCAGCAGCTCTCAGGTACCAGGAACCGGGGAGCTGTTTTTT; CDR3aa: CASSSQVPGTGELFF
len: 17; v_gene: TRBV6-6; j_gene: TRBJ2-2; abundance: few; d_gene: TRBD1; CDR3nt: TGTGCCAGCAGTTTACAGGCGGGACAGGGAGAGGCCGGGGAGCTGTTTTTT; CDR3aa: CASSLQAGQGEAGELFF
len: 13; v_gene: TRBV12-3/TRBV12-4; j_gene: TRBJ1-4; abundance: -; d_gene: -; CDR3nt: TGTGCCAGCAGTTTAGCGGGGACTGAAAAACTGTTTTTT; CDR3aa: CASSLAGTEKLFF
len: 18; v_gene: TRBV19; j_gene: TRBJ2-7; abundance: many; d_gene: -; CDR3nt: TGTGCCAGTAGTATAAAAGCAAACTCAGGGCCCCTAGCCTACGAGCAGTACTTC; CDR3aa: CASSIKANSGPLAYEQYF
len: 14; v_gene: TRBV5-1; j_gene: TRBJ1-2; abundance: many; d_gene: TRBD1; CDR3nt: TGCGCCAGCAGCGGTATGACAGGGGGCTATGGCTACACCTTC; CDR3aa: CASSGMTGGYGYTF
len: 18; v_gene: TRBV6-1; j_gene: TRBJ1-3; abundance: few; d_gene: TRBD1; CDR3nt: TGTGCCAGCAGTGGGTGGACAGAGGACAGGGATTCTGGAAACACCATATATTTT; CDR3aa: CASSGWTEDRDSGNTIYF
len: 16; v_gene: TRBV5-1; j_gene: TRBJ2-7; abundance: -; d_gene: TRBD2; CDR3nt: TGCGCCAGCAGCCCTACCCCTAGCGGGAGCTCCTACGAGCAGTACTTC; CDR3aa: CASSPTPSGSSYEQYF
len: 12; v_gene: TRBV20-1; j_gene: TRBJ1-5; abundance: -; d_gene: -; CDR3nt: TGCCTTCGGGATAGGCCTGGCGGGCCCCAGCATTTT; CDR3aa: CLRDRPGGPQHF
len: 14; v_gene: TRBV12-3/TRBV12-4; j_gene: TRBJ2-7; abundance: -; d_gene: -; CDR3nt: TGTGCCAGCAGTGTCGGACTGACACCGAGCGAGCAGTACTTC; CDR3aa: CASSVGLTPSEQYF
len: 18; v_gene: TRBV12-3/TRBV12-4; j_gene: TRBJ2-2; abundance: -; d_gene: TRBD1; CDR3nt: TGTGCCAGCAGTTTTGGGGCGGCCGGGACAGGGGGCATCGGGGAGCTGTTTTTT; CDR3aa: CASSFGAAGTGGIGELFF
len: 19; v_gene: TRBV14; j_gene: TRBJ2-4; abundance: -; d_gene: TRBD2; CDR3nt: TGTGCCAGCAGCCAAGCGGGACTAGCGGGAGGGCCGGTCAAAAACATTCAGTACTTC; CDR3aa: CASSQAGLAGGPVKNIQYF
len: 11; v_gene: TRBV7-8; j_gene: TRBJ2-6; abundance: -; d_gene: -; CDR3nt: TGTGCCAGCAGCGGAACCAACGTCCTGACTTTC; CDR3aa: CASSGTNVLTF
len: 14; v_gene: TRBV6-1; j_gene: TRBJ1-2; abundance: -; d_gene: -; CDR3nt: TGTGCCAGCAAGGGCCAGCCGAAGGACTATGGCTACACCTTC; CDR3aa: CASKGQPKDYGYTF
len: 14; v_gene: TRBV7-3; j_gene: TRBJ2-1; abundance: -; d_gene: -; CDR3nt: TGTGCCAGCAGCTTAACGGGGGCGGAGAATGAGCAGTTCTTC; CDR3aa: CASSLTGAENEQFF
len: 14; v_gene: TRBV9; j_gene: TRBJ2-5; abundance: -; d_gene: -; CDR3nt: TGTGCCAGCAGCGTAGTGGGGATTGGGGAGACCCAGTACTTC; CDR3aa: CASSVVGIGETQYF
len: 13; v_gene: TRBV12-3/TRBV12-4; j_gene: TRBJ1-5; abundance: many; d_gene: TRBD1; CDR3nt: TGTGCCAGCAGCCAGGGGGCGGGTCAGCCCCAGCATTTT; CDR3aa: CASSQGAGQPQHF
len: 14; v_gene: TRBV12-3/TRBV12-4; j_gene: TRBJ1-6; abundance: -; d_gene: -; CDR3nt: TGTGCCAGCAGTTGGGGAAGGGGAAATTCACCCCTCCACTTT; CDR3aa: CASSWGRGNSPLHF
len: 14; v_gene: TRBV19; j_gene: TRBJ2-1; abundance: many; d_gene: TRBD2; CDR3nt: TGTGCCAGTAGAGAGACTAGCGGGAGTAATGAGCAGTTCTTC; CDR3aa: CASRETSGSNEQFF
len: 13; v_gene: TRBV6-5; j_gene: TRBJ2-3; abundance: -; d_gene: -; CDR3nt: TGTGCCAGCAGTTACTCTGGCGGAGATACGCAGTATTTT; CDR3aa: CASSYSGGDTQYF
len: 13; v_gene: TRBV20-1; j_gene: TRBJ1-2; abundance: few; d_gene: -; CDR3nt: TGCAGTGCTAGAGATTCAGGGAGCTATGGCTACACCTTC; CDR3aa: CSARDSGSYGYTF
len: 14; v_gene: TRBV5-4; j_gene: TRBJ2-2; abundance: -; d_gene: TRBD2; CDR3nt: TGTGCCAGCAGCAAAGCGGGGGTCGCCGGGGAGCTGTTTTTT; CDR3aa: CASSKAGVAGELFF